This T cell receptor (beta chain) was observed in a study of blood T cell repertoires in COVID-19 (dated by TCRdb to the early 2020s). Background for the entire study: Samples from collaborators originated in the United States, Italy and Spain and spanned both the acute and convalescent phases of COVID-19. The material from the prospective study consisted of cDNA or gDNA derived from T cells, B-cell-depleted T cells, or PBMCs. Subjects who had been exposed to COVID-19, were actively infected with it, or had recovered from it provided the deeply sampled blood TCRbeta repertoires that made up the dataset. The repertoires were released in a freely available public database meant as a resource for research on the immune response to SARS-CoV-2. Samples came from the ongoing ImmuneRACE study (first 160 participants) plus 1,254 subjects from 6 global collaborators. Nearly every sample came with metadata listing a de-identified subject ID, COVID-19 status, age in years and sex. HLA class I and class II types, where available, came from metadata supplied by the sample provider rather than from assay-based typing. Here is what the overall study found, with its caveats: Clinical and demographic metadata were provided uncurated, with the amount varying by source and participant.

Each collaborating institution followed its own protocols to collect whole blood in K2EDTA tubes. Collaborator samples were shipped for TCRbeta analysis as frozen whole blood, isolated PBMCs, or DNA extracted from either sample type. Taken from the germline V gene (reference sequence), the CDR1 and CDR2 loops are MNHEY and SMNVEV. Spanning cysteine to phenylalanine, the CDR3 consists of 14 amino acids. Kept here is only the CDR3 DNA, which spans 42 bases and is read in frame from base 1. Unmatched junction bases come to 4, with V trimmed by 2 bases and J by 6 bases. The immunoSEQ Assay, a bias-controlled multiplex PCR, was used to amplify TCRbeta CDR3 regions from genomic DNA. On the authors' methods: The number of nucleated cells in each sample was estimated by amplification of reference gene primers within the assay. To quantify the absolute abundance of each unique TCRbeta CDR3 rearrangement, sequence reads were collapsed and filtered. For each sample, productive Simpson clonality was calculated as the square root of Simpson's diversity index across productive rearrangements. The source is immuneACCESS, and TCRdb retained only in-frame sequences with V and J called. Part of the clones is not carried over; for the studies checked, unresolved V genes explain less than half of this, and the remainder is unexplained. Clone size and the V and J calls come from that table; the DNA yielded D and trimming. Counted in this sample were approximately 190,000 clones; about 82% of them appeared once. Jointly, the top ten make up approximately 5.4% of the sample.

Note on this clone: Its antigen is currently not known. Base qualities are missing; no much larger clone stands one base away.

The clonotype was recovered from a woman aged 25-40 years with acute or convalescent COVID-19. The V and J segments used are TRBV27 and TRBJ2-7; 10 central bases correspond to TRBD2. The sample was peripheral blood. The DNA is TGTGCCAGCAGTTTAATAGCGGGAGGTAGCGAGCAGTACTTC. Translated, it gives CASSLIAGGSEQYF.